This T cell receptor beta chain was identified in a study of identifying expanded T cells in peripheral blood. Broader study findings: About 1.2 clones differed between technical replicates, versus 16.4 and 19 over time. Across healthy donors, higher total template counts meant significantly greater roughly two-week count variance.

CDR1 and CDR2 from the germline V gene are SGHTA and FQGNSA. Between the trimmed V and J ends, which lost 3 bases and 5 bases, there was a span of 10 bases. The CDR3 has 13 residues. Worth noting for this clone: Antigen specificity is unknown.

Here immunoSEQ multiplex PCR was the method, and the copy in TCRdb shows in-frame clones only, minus some. The sample yields around 80,000 clones, roughly 90% seen once. The sample consisted of blood. The rearrangement uses TRBV7-2 and TRBJ1-1, with a weak D call TRBD1 (6 bases). This TCR was recovered from a person aged 18-69 years in good health. The CDR3 region is CASSFQGKTEAFF. CDR3 nucleotides: TGTGCCAGCAGCTTTCAGGGGAAGACTGAAGCTTTCTTT.